This TCR beta chain comes out of a study of radiation and T cells in renal cell carcinoma. V lost 5 bases and J lost 7, with 9 bases in between. This CDR3 has 12 residues. Germline V gene lookup returns CDR1 SNHLY and CDR2 FYNNEI. Measured with immunoSEQ multiplex PCR; TCRdb has only the in-frame clones, and not every one. The table lists roughly 160,000 clones, about nine tenths of them singletons. The time point denotes: blood 4 weeks post-SBRT, at nephrectomy. Treatment specified: 15 Gy SBRT to primary tumor, nephrectomy 4 weeks later. The gene calls are TRBV2 and TRBJ1-5, with TRBD1 as a possible D gene (6 bases). The sequence was obtained from a woman between 50 and 59 years old with renal cell carcinoma. Specimen: blood, collected from a patient whose treatment included radiotherapy and nephrectomy. Here the CDR3 reads CASSQGYQPQHF. CDR3 sequence (DNA): TGTGCCAGCAGTCAGGGGTACCAGCCCCAGCATTTT.